This TCR beta chain was obtained from a study of a mutant IDH1 vaccine in newly diagnosed glioma. Study-wide context: Patients began vaccination 4-6 weeks after radiotherapy alone, or with temozolomide cycles. Most patients had received both radiotherapy and temozolomide, the prior options being radiotherapy, temozolomide, or both. Study conclusions and caveats: Top-clonotype changes in peripheral T cells seemed unrelated to pseudoprogression. Of all patients, 93.3% showed vaccine-induced immune responses.

The table came from immunoSEQ multiplex PCR; TCRdb's copy has only in-frame clones and leaves some out. The sample has about 43,000 clones, about 81% seen once. This clone was recorded once. Its antigen is still unknown. As for time point: week 23, last vaccination. Topical imiquimod was applied with each vaccine dose, which held 300 ug of mutant IDH1 20-mer peptide. Looked up from germline, CDR1 is ENHRY and CDR2 is SYGVKD. The CDR3 loop spans 15 amino acids. Losses at the gene ends were 6 bases for V and 5 bases for J; bases not matched to a gene: 5. The receptor comes from a woman aged 18-30 years with glioma. Some clones in this sample may be carry-over from other donors' samples. The chain recombines TRBV10-3 with TRBJ2-2, with 11 bases matching TRBD1. Sample: PBMCs, taken from a glioma patient whose treatment included an IDH1 peptide vaccine. Here the CDR3 reads CAISRTGGATGELFF. The CDR3 DNA reads TGTGCCATCAGCCGGACAGGGGGCGCGACCGGGGAGCTGTTTTTT.